The 26 T cell receptor beta chains in this list originate from one sample, sequenced in a study of blood T cell repertoires in COVID-19. The data were produced by immunoSEQ multiplex PCR, yet TCRdb's version contains in-frame clones alone and is incomplete. The table lists tens of thousands of clones, 90% of them singletons. The sequenced sample consisted of peripheral blood. The receptors originated from a man aged 45-65 years with COVID-19, enrolled during active disease.

The CDR3 spells CASSPSRQIAKNIQYF. The CDR3 nucleotides read TGTGCCAGCAGCCCTTCGAGGCAGATAGCCAAAAACATTCAGTACTTC. J is TRBJ2-4 and V is TRBV3-1 (or the pseudogene TRBV3-2); the D is unclear. V was clipped by 4 bases and J by 0 bases, with 13 bases between them. The CDR3 has 16 amino acids. Germline V gene data show CDR1 as LGHDT and CDR2 as YNNKEL (reference sequence).

As DNA, the CDR3 is TGCGCCAGCAGCCAGAGGGACTCCACCTACGAGCAGTACTTC. This encodes CASSQRDSTYEQYF. This chain uses TRBV4-1 with TRBJ2-7; D possibly corresponds to TRBD2 (6 bases). Per germline, CDR1 MGHRA and CDR2 YSYEKL. V lost 3 bases and J lost 2, with 11 bases in between. The CDR3 sequence is 14 residues long.

This chain connects TRBV2 to TRBJ2-3; tentatively, D is TRBD1 (6 bases). This CDR3 spans 14 amino acids. CDR1 is SNHLY, CDR2 FYNNEI, per germline. Trimming removed 5 bases at V and 3 bases at J, with 12 bases between. The CDR3 DNA sequence: TGTGCCAGCAGTTCGACAGGATTGACAGATACGCAGTATTTT. As protein: CASSSTGLTDTQYF.

The rearrangement joins TRBV7-3 to TRBJ2-3; TRBD2 matches 11 bases. The V gene end was trimmed by 5 bases and the J gene end by 0 bases; junction bases not matched to a gene: 16. The CDR3 consists of 20 residues. Germline values: CDR1 SGHTA, CDR2 FQGTGA. CDR3 coding DNA: TGTGCCAGCAGCCCCCAGGGACTAGCGGATGAACCCTTAAGCACAGATACGCAGTATTTT. Encoded protein: CASSPQGLADEPLSTDTQYF.

The chain is built from TRBV7-3 and TRBJ2-1; 10 bases are shared with TRBD2. Per the germline V gene, CDR1 is SGHTA and CDR2 is FQGTGA. The CDR3 sequence is 15 residues long. V shed 6 bases, J shed 4 bases, and the junction held 6 bases outside the gene matches. In DNA, the CDR3 is TGTGCCAGCAGTCCAACTAGCGGGATTTACAATGAGCAGTTCTTC. Residues: CASSPTSGIYNEQFF.

In this sample, this clone turned up once. The chain combines TRBV21-1 with TRBJ2-7; TRBD2 is the table's D call and was not checked against the DNA. TRBV21-1 is designated a pseudogene. This CDR3 comprises 16 residues. The CDR3 nucleotides are TGTGCCAGCAGCAAATTACCGGGAGGTTGCTCCTACGAGCAGTACTTC. This translates into CASSKLPGGCSYEQYF.

This clone has just one count. The V and J genes are TRBV5-1 and TRBJ2-1; D is perhaps TRBD2 (5 bases). Trimming left V 7 bases short and J 0 bases short, with 17 bases between. The CDR3 has 16 residues. CDR1 is SGHRS, CDR2 YFSETQ, per germline. The CDR3 protein is CASRLGGPSSYNEQFF. As DNA, the CDR3 is TGCGCCAGCCGCCTTGGCGGGCCGAGCTCCTACAATGAGCAGTTCTTC.

J is TRBJ2-7 and V is TRBV11-1; 9 positions match TRBD1. The CDR3 is made up of 15 amino acids. Germline V gene sequence: CDR1 SGHAT, CDR2 FQDESV (reference sequence). J gave up 3 bases and V 3 bases, and 6 bases lay outside the gene matches. DNA for the CDR3: TGTGCCAGCAGCTTGGAAACAGGGGGCTTCTACGAGCAGTACTTC. Translating it yields CASSLETGGFYEQYF.

As DNA, the CDR3 is TGTGCCAGCAGCCCCAGCGGGAGTTGGGGCACAGATACGCAGTATTTT. It yields the protein CASSPSGSWGTDTQYF. This sequence joins TRBV7-2 and TRBJ2-3, with 8 bases identical to TRBD2. This CDR3 is built from 16 residues. J was trimmed by 1 base and V by 5 bases; bases with no gene match: 8. The germline CDR1 and CDR2 sequences are SGHTA and FQGNSA.

V gene TRBV5-3 combines with J gene TRBJ1-2, with a tentative D call TRBD1 (6 bases). TRBV5-3 is treated as an ORF (open reading frame) with a function not yet certain. The CDR3 is 15 residues long. Trimming shortened V by 3 bases and J by 6 bases, and 18 bases separated the two germline ends. CDR3 nucleotides: TGTGCCAGAAGCTCCCTGGGGGGGGGCTGGGATGGCTACACCTTC. This translates into CARSSLGGGWDGYTF.

This sequence joins TRBV28 and TRBJ1-5; a weak D match, TRBD1 (5 bases). The CDR3 runs 18 residues. V lost 6 bases, J lost 2 bases, and 23 bases lay in between. The V gene's germline CDR1 is MDHEN and CDR2 SYDVKM. CDR3: CASSPPPRTPLGNQPQHF. The CDR3 DNA is TGTGCCAGCAGCCCACCCCCAAGGACACCTTTAGGCAATCAGCCCCAGCATTTT.

This clone occurred a few times. The V gene is TRBV19, the J gene TRBJ1-4; D not resolved. V lost 6 bases, J lost 0 bases, and 8 bases lay in between. Germline V gene data show CDR1 as LNHDA and CDR2 as SQIVND (reference sequence). The CDR3 has 14 residues. In DNA form, the CDR3 reads TGTGCCAGTAGGGCCCTCTCAACTAATGAAAAACTGTTTTTT. This encodes CASRALSTNEKLFF.

The gene calls are TRBV15 and TRBJ1-2; D is perhaps TRBD1 (6 bases). The germline V gene encodes CDR1 LNHNV and CDR2 YYDKDF (reference sequence). This CDR3 spans 16 amino acids. Trimming removed 3 bases from V and 1 base from J, with 15 bases in between. The CDR3 sequence is CATSRGLDSFNYGYTF. DNA of the CDR3: TGTGCCACCAGCAGGGGCCTGGACAGCTTTAACTATGGCTACACCTTC.

This chain uses TRBV27 with TRBJ1-5; D possibly corresponds to TRBD1 (5 bases). The CDR3 spans 15 residues. Germline V gene sequence: CDR1 MNHEY, CDR2 SMNVEV (reference sequence). V was clipped by 0 bases and J by 5 bases, with 11 bases between them. In nucleotides, the CDR3 is TGTGCCAGCAGTTTATCAGGCGGGGCCCATCAGCCCCAGCATTTT. Translated: CASSLSGGAHQPQHF.

The chain has TRBV29-1 and TRBJ2-3; no firm D call. Trimming shortened V by 6 bases and J by 4 bases, and 11 bases separated the two germline ends. Looked up from germline, CDR1 is SQVTM and CDR2 is ANQGSEA. This CDR3 has 12 residues. The CDR3 loop is CSVGRGSDTQYF. The DNA for the CDR3 is TGCAGCGTGGGTAGAGGCTCAGATACGCAGTATTTT.

The gene calls are TRBV7-3 and TRBJ2-1; tentative D call: TRBD2 (6 bases). V shed 4 bases and J shed 0 bases, with 13 bases lying between them. The CDR3 covers 16 residues. Germline CDR1 is SGHTA and CDR2 is FQGTGA. CDR3 amino acids: CASSSRASDSYNEQFF. CDR3 coding DNA: TGTGCCAGCAGCTCTCGCGCTAGCGACTCCTACAATGAGCAGTTCTTC. Together with reference TRBV7-3 and TRBJ2-1, the CDR3 gives the full variable domain: GAGVSQTPSNKVTEKGKYVELRCDPISGHTALYWYRQSLGQGPEFLIYFQGTGAADDSGLPNDRFFAVRPEGSVSTLKIQRTERGDSAVYLCASSSRASDSYNEQFFGPGTRLTVL.

This clone was seen once. The chain is built from TRBV9 and TRBJ1-1; D is undetermined. Germline CDR1 reads SGDLS; CDR2 reads YYNGEE. The length of the CDR3 is 15 residues. Trimming took off 0 bases at V and 4 bases at J, with 13 bases between the two ends. The CDR3 region has the DNA TGTGCCAGCAGCGTAGGACCCCGAGGGAGCACTGAAGCTTTCTTT. Translated, it gives CASSVGPRGSTEAFF.

This chain links TRBV27 with TRBJ1-5; 10 positions agree with TRBD1. Germline CDR1 and CDR2: MNHEY and SMNVEV (reference sequence). Trimming took 0 bases from V and 8 from J; bases not matched to a gene: 13. The CDR3 runs 18 residues. The CDR3 protein is CASSLSSPRDRGREPQHF. CDR3 DNA: TGTGCCAGCAGTTTATCGTCGCCCCGGGACAGGGGACGGGAGCCCCAGCATTTT.

This clone was detected a few times. V gene TRBV28 combines with J gene TRBJ1-1, with a tentative D call TRBD1 (5 bases). Germline CDR1 MDHEN, CDR2 SYDVKM. There are 14 residues in the CDR3. Trimming cost V 7 bases and J 6 bases, with 18 bases left between them. The CDR3 sequence: CASTNAGGWAEAFF. As DNA, the CDR3 is TGTGCCAGCACAAACGCCGGGGGATGGGCTGAAGCTTTCTTT.

The chain combines TRBV5-5 with TRBJ1-2; 7 positions match TRBD1. The CDR3 extends over 17 amino acids. The V and J ends lost 0 bases and 4 bases, in that order; junction bases with no gene match: 12. Germline lookup yields CDR1 SGHKS and CDR2 YYEKEE (reference sequence). The CDR3, as DNA: TGTGCCAGCAGCTTGGGGCCAGGGGGGTCCGTTCTCTATGGCTACACCTTC. The encoded protein is CASSLGPGGSVLYGYTF.

The genes are TRBV18 and TRBJ2-1, with 7 bases matching TRBD2. The V gene end was trimmed by 2 bases and the J gene end by 5 bases; junction bases not matched to a gene: 15. This CDR3 has 18 residues. Germline V gives CDR1 KGHSH, CDR2 LQKENI. CDR3 in DNA: TGTGCCAGCTCACCAGGGAGACTAGCCTATAGAACGGACAATGAGCAGTTCTTC. Encoded protein: CASSPGRLAYRTDNEQFF.

The rearrangement uses TRBV5-1 and TRBJ1-3, with TRBD1 as a possible D gene (5 bases). V lost 5 bases to trimming and J lost 3 bases, with 12 bases between them. The CDR3 contains 14 residues. Looked up from germline, CDR1 is SGHRS and CDR2 is YFSETQ. The CDR3 DNA follows: TGCGCCAGCAGGCCGCAGGGAAATGGAAACACCATATATTTT. Its translation: CASRPQGNGNTIYF.

The chain joins TRBV29-1 to TRBJ2-7, with D perhaps TRBD1 (5 bases). This CDR3 comprises 13 residues. V lost 7 bases, J lost 3 bases, and 16 bases lay in between. From germline, CDR1 is SQVTM and CDR2 ANQGSEA. CDR3 sequence: CSAASWGRYEQYF. DNA for the CDR3: TGCAGCGCCGCCAGTTGGGGCCGCTACGAGCAGTACTTC.

The chain employs TRBV15 and TRBJ1-2, with D tentatively TRBD1 (5 bases). CDR1 LNHNV and CDR2 YYDKDF come from the germline V gene (reference sequence). Trimming cost V 0 bases and J 8 bases, with 25 bases left between them. This CDR3 has 18 amino acids. The CDR3: CATSRDPAGFSEGGGYTF. The CDR3, as DNA: TGTGCCACCAGCAGAGATCCGGCAGGGTTTTCTGAAGGCGGAGGCTACACCTTC. Variable domain in full (rest from reference TRBV15 and TRBJ1-2): DAMVIQNPRYQVTQFGKPVTLSCSQTLNHNVMYWYQQKSSQAPKLLFHYYDKDFNNEADTPDNFQSRRPNTSFCFLDIRSPGLGDTAMYLCATSRDPAGFSEGGGYTFGSGTRLTVV.

This rearrangement joins TRBV25-1 to TRBJ2-5; maybe TRBD2 (5 bases). V was clipped by 7 bases and J by 2 bases, with 14 bases between them. CDR1 and CDR2 from the germline V gene are MGHDK and SYGVNS. There are 14 residues in the CDR3. CDR3: CASITPGKQETQYF. The CDR3 DNA is TGTGCCAGCATTACGCCGGGGAAACAAGAGACCCAGTACTTC. The full variable domain, with the rest looked up from reference TRBV25-1 and TRBJ2-5, is EADIYQTPRYLVIGTGKKITLECSQTMGHDKMYWYQQDPGMELHLIHYSYGVNSTEKGDLSSESTVSRIRTEHFPLTLESARPSHTSQYLCASITPGKQETQYFGPGTRLLVL.

The V call is TRBV5-1, the J call TRBJ1-1; no reliable D call. Trimming shortened V by 5 bases and J by 4 bases, and 15 bases separated the two germline ends. This CDR3 spans 14 amino acids. The germline V gene has CDR1 SGHRS and CDR2 YFSETQ. CDR3 bases: TGCGCCAGCAGTCAGGACCCGGAGGGCACTGAAGCTTTCTTT. Encoded protein: CASSQDPEGTEAFF.